This TCR beta chain was sequenced in a study of cytomegalovirus exposure and HLA in healthy donors. The wider study: HLA-typed donors were the source of about 81 million unique TCRs held in an early data release. General study points: When the data were analyzed later, several of the most significant clusters appeared to be linked to common viral pathogens.

As to this clone: No antigen is known for it.

Amplification used 60 Vbeta primers and 13 Jbeta primers. In the original processing: A later analysis tallied about 80 million unique TCR beta chains, 9 million to 12 million of them shared. Sequenced by immunoSEQ multiplex PCR; TCRdb stores in-frame clones only, minus some. That table is the source of V, J and clone size, and D and trimming were worked out from the DNA. The data contain about 36,000 clones, roughly 69% of them seen just once; the ten biggest clones take up about 6%. This TCR derives from a man between 25 and 39 years old in good health and CMV-seronegative. The sequencing sample was made of PBMCs.

CDR3 bases: TGCGCCAGCAGCCAAGATCGGTCGTACAATCAGCCCCAGCATTTT. The encoded protein is CASSQDRSYNQPQHF. The chain carries TRBV4-1 and TRBJ1-5; no clear D. The V gene lost 0 bases and the J gene lost 3 bases, with 9 bases spanning the gap. Germline V gene data show CDR1 as MGHRA and CDR2 as YSYEKL. The CDR3 has 15 residues.